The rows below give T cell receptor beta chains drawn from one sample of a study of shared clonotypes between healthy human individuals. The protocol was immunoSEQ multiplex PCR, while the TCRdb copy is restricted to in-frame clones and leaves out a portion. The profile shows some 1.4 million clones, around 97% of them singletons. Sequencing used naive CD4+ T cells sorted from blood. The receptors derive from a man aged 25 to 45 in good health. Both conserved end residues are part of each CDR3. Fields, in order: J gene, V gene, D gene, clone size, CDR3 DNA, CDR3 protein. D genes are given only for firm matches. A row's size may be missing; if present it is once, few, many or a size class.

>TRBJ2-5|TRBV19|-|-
TGTGCCAGTAGGACTATCGCGGGGACTAAGGGGGGAGAGACCCAGTACTTC
CASRTIAGTKGGETQYF
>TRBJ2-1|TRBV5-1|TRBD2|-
TGCGCCAGCAGCTTGAAGGGACTACCGGTTGGTGAGCAGTTCTTC
CASSLKGLPVGEQFF
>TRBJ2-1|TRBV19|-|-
TGTGCCAGTAGAAAGGGCAGGGGTGCTAGTGAGGAGCAGTTCTTC
CASRKGRGASEEQFF
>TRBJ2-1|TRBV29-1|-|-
TGCAGCCAGCGGAAGAGCTCCTACAATGAGCAGTTCTTC
CSQRKSSYNEQFF
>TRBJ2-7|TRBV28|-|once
TGTGCCAGCAGTAACAACACCCCGGGATTTCACCCCGAGCAGTACTTC
CASSNNTPGFHPEQYF
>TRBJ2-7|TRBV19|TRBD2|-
TGTGCCAGTAGGACCGGGGCCGGACCGGGAGGCGATCTCTACGAGCAGTACTTC
CASRTGAGPGGDLYEQYF
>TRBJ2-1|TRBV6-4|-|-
TGTGCCAGGGGGACCGGTAGGACGGTGAGCTCCTACAATGAGCAGTTCTTC
CARGTGRTVSSYNEQFF
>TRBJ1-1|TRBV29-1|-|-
TGCAGCGTTGGACCGGGCCGACGGACTGAAGCTTTCTTT
CSVGPGRRTEAFF
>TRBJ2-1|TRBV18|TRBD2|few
TGTGCCAGCTCACCCGGACTAGTCAATGAGCAGTTCTTC
CASSPGLVNEQFF
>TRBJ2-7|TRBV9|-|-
TGTGCCAGCAGCGCCTCCTCACCTGGGACTCGAACCTACGAGCAGTACTTC
CASSASSPGTRTYEQYF
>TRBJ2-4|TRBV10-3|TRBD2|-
TGTGCCATCAGTGAGTTTGCCCCGGGACTAGTGAACATTCAGTACTTC
CAISEFAPGLVNIQYF
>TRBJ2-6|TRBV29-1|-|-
TGCAGCGTTGACTTGCTAGGGTCTGGGGCCAACGTCCTGACTTTC
CSVDLLGSGANVLTF
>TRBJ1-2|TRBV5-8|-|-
TGTGCCAGCCGGAGGCGGAATGCTAACTATGGCTACACCTTC
CASRRRNANYGYTF
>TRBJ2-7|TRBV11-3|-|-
TGTGCCAGCAGCTTAGGGTTATTTTACGAGCAGTACTTC
CASSLGLFYEQYF
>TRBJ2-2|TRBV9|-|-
TGTGCCAGCAGCGTAGGCGGGAAGGGCACCGGGGAGCTGTTTTTT
CASSVGGKGTGELFF
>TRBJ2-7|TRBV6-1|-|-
TGTGCCAGCAGTGTTCGTCAGGTGGCCTACGAGCAGTACTTC
CASSVRQVAYEQYF
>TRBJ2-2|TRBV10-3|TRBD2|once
TGTGCCATCAGTGCCTCGAGCGGGATACGAGGGGAGCTGTTTTTT
CAISASSGIRGELFF
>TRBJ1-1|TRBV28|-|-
TGTGCCAGCAGGCGAAGGTCCACTGAAGCTTTCTTT
CASRRRSTEAFF
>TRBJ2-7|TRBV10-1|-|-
TGCGCCAGCAGTCGGACAGTGGGCTCCTACGAGCAGTACTTC
CASSRTVGSYEQYF
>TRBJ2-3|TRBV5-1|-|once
TGCGCCAGCAGCTTAGGGCAGCGCACAGATACGCAGTATTTT
CASSLGQRTDTQYF
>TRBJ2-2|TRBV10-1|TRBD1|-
TGCGCCAGCAGCAGACAGGGGGCTACGCCCGGGGAGCTGTTTTTT
CASSRQGATPGELFF
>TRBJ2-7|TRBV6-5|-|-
TGTGCCAGCAGCCACCGGGGACAAGGGGTCGAGCAGTACTTC
CASSHRGQGVEQYF
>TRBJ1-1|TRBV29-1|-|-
TGCAGCTACGAAGTGGGAGGGGAGGGCACTGAAGCTTTCTTT
CSYEVGGEGTEAFF